The present T cell receptor (beta chain) was sequenced within a study of T cell repertoires in cytomegalovirus infection. This clonotype was seen at least ten times. The antigen is unknown. TCRdb re-analysed the reads in MiXCR, keeping a single row per CDR3 protein. Of approximately 770,000 distinct CDR3 sequences in the sample, about 27% were seen once. The germline V gene encodes CDR1 SGHTA and CDR2 FQGNSA. V dropped 5 bases and J dropped 5; count of bases not matched to a gene: 14. This CDR3 region has 16 residues. Study-level results: It was HLA-C-restricted CMV-specific TCR beta clonotypes that dominated the response ex vivo.

Source: cultured CD8+ T cells from PBMCs, taken from culture after CMV antigen stimulation. This receptor was identified in a human donor in good health (CMV status not recorded). Some clones in this sample may be carry-over from other donors' samples. The chain has TRBV7-2 and TRBJ2-7, with 8 bases that match TRBD1. CDR3 nucleotide sequence: TGTGCCAGCAGCCCTCACGGACTTTACAGGGGGGACGAGCAGTACTTC. This gives the protein CASSPHGLYRGDEQYF.